A single T cell receptor (beta chain) is shown here with its context. How the authors handled the data: For nucleated cells, counts were estimated from reference gene primer amplification. Data came from immunoSEQ multiplex PCR; TCRdb stores just in-frame clones and leaves some out. Clone size and the V and J calls come from that table; the DNA yielded D and trimming. The sample lists roughly 250,000 clones, about 88% occurring once. The sample comes from a study of blood T cell repertoires in COVID-19. Looking at the study overall: Spain, Italy and the United States supplied samples that represented acute and convalescent COVID-19. The cDNA or gDNA used as material had been derived from T cells, B-cell-depleted T cells, or PBMCs.

The sequenced sample was peripheral blood. The TCR was taken from a woman in her thirties or forties who had recovered from COVID-19.

The CDR3 loop reads CASSQGWGADTQYF. The CDR3 DNA is TGTGCCAGCAGCCAGGGGTGGGGCGCAGATACGCAGTATTTT. This chain connects TRBV11-1 to TRBJ2-3; possibly TRBD1 for D (6 bases). The germline gives CDR1 SGHAT, CDR2 FQDESV (reference sequence). The CDR3 spans 14 residues. The V and J ends lost 5 bases and 4 bases respectively, with 13 bases between them.